This T cell receptor (beta chain) was retrieved from a study of OX40 agonist ivuxolimab in advanced cancers. Study overall: It was permissible to have had prior anti-PD-1, anti-PD-L1 or anti-CTLA-4 therapy, and around 41% had some.

With regard to this clone: Its specificity is not known.

After removal of 5 bases from V and 7 bases from J, the junction contained 7 bases not matched to a gene. This CDR3 comprises 15 residues. CDR1 is MNHEY, CDR2 SVGAGI, per germline. Study-level points and caveats: Both blood CD4+ and CD8+ T cells showed clonal growth by week 6 at 0.1 to 3.0 mg/kg. What antigens the expanded peripheral T cells recognized was never established.

Clones were sequenced by immunoSEQ multiplex PCR, and TCRdb holds only the in-frame ones, with some missing. Counted here are around 93,000 clones, just under 90% occurring once; the ten biggest clones make up around 1.6%. The clonotype was recovered from an adult with an advanced solid tumor such as melanoma, head and neck, liver or kidney cancer. The sample consisted of CD4+ or CD8+ T cells sorted from blood, taken in a trial of the OX40 agonist ivuxolimab. The rearrangement uses TRBV6-5 and TRBJ2-1, with 11 bases matching TRBD2. CDR3 residues: CASSLGTSGANEQFF. In DNA, the CDR3 is TGTGCCAGCAGTCTCGGGACTAGCGGTGCGAATGAGCAGTTCTTC.